The clone carrying this T cell receptor beta chain was detected only a few times. What it binds is not known. The sample belongs to a study of cytomegalovirus exposure and HLA in healthy donors. Regarding the study as a whole: The study assumed roughly uniform donor sequencing depth for presence/absence analyses. When analyzed later, the rates of TCR association showed variation by HLA locus, with DRB1 the most and HLA-C the fewest.

This CDR3 contains 13 residues. V was clipped by 3 bases and J by 6 bases, with 9 bases between them. CDR1 and CDR2 (germline): LNHDA, SQIVND (reference sequence). PCR was performed using 60 Vbeta and 13 Jbeta primers. The table came from immunoSEQ multiplex PCR; TCRdb's copy has only in-frame clones and leaves some out. The table includes nearly 200,000 clones, approximately 85% detected once. These donors counted as nominally healthy when sampled, but unrecorded immune exposures were likely. Source material: PBMCs. The sequence derives from a woman between 50 and 59 years old in good health and CMV-seropositive. The rearrangement uses TRBV19 and TRBJ1-5; D unclear. DNA of the CDR3: TGTGCCAGTAGTATGGCCGCGGGTCAGCCCCAGCATTTT. As protein: CASSMAAGQPQHF.